Described below is a single T cell receptor beta chain sequence and its context. Its antigen is unidentified. These data belong to a study of a mutant IDH1 vaccine in newly diagnosed glioma. Documented time point: week 23, last vaccination. Vaccination used 300 ug of mutant IDH1 20-mer peptide per dose, with topical imiquimod. This CDR3 has 15 residues. V shed 6 bases and J shed 3 bases, with 15 bases lying between them. CDR1 and CDR2 (germline): SNHLY, FYNNEI. TCRdb keeps only in-frame clones here, not all; method: immunoSEQ multiplex PCR. Of roughly 29,000 clones listed, 65% to 85% are singletons. The sample here was PBMCs, taken from a glioma patient whose treatment included an IDH1 peptide vaccine. The receptor was derived from a woman between 18 and 29 years old with glioma. The rearrangement uses TRBV2 and TRBJ2-1, with a tentative D call TRBD1 (6 bases). CDR3 nucleotides: TGTGCCAGCAGCAAGGAACAAGGGGGCTACAATGAGCAGTTCTTC. It codes for CASSKEQGGYNEQFF.